This section outlines one T cell receptor (beta chain) sequence together with its context. This specimen comes from a study of cytomegalovirus exposure and HLA in healthy donors. Looking at the study overall: Inside one of the first data releases sat tens of millions of unique TCRs taken from HLA-typed donors. Clustering assigned around 77% of the approximately 400 genotyped donors to the Caucasian-associated ancestry cluster.

The V gene's germline CDR1 is ENHRY and CDR2 SYGVKD. V shed 4 bases and J shed 2 bases, with 12 bases lying between them. The CDR3 has 14 amino acids. With 60 Vbeta and 13 Jbeta primers, the PCR was carried out. Data came from immunoSEQ multiplex PCR; TCRdb stores just in-frame clones and leaves some out. Found here are approximately 100,000 clones; the top ten clones hold 0.5% to 0.7%. Sequencing was done on a sample of PBMCs. The receptor comes from a man aged 45-65 years in good health and CMV-seronegative. V usage is TRBV10-3 and J usage is TRBJ2-7; D may be TRBD2 (7 bases). The CDR3 spells CAISVGEGAYEQYF. DNA of the CDR3: TGTGCCATCAGTGTCGGGGAGGGGGCCTACGAGCAGTACTTC.